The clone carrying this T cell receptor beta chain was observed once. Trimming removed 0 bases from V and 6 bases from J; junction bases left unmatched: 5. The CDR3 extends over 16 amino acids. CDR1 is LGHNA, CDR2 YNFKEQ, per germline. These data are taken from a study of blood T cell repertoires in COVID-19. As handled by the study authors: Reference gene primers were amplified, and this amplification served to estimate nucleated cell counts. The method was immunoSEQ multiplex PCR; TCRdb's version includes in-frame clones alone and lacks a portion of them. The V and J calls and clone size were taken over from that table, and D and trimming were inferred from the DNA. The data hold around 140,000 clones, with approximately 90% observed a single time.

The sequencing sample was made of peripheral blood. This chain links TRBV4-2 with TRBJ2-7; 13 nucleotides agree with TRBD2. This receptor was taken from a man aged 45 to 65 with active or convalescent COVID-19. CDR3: CASSQEPGLAGSEQYF. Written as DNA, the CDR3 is TGTGCCAGCAGCCAAGAACCGGGACTAGCGGGATCCGAGCAGTACTTC.